A selection of T cell receptor beta chains follows, all from one sample in a study of blood T cells in healthy people across ages. TCRdb called the 5' RACE reads again in MiXCR, with one record for every CDR3 protein. The top ten hold 7% to 9% of the sample, which has around 1,700,000 distinct CDR3 sequences, approximately 30% seen once. Sequenced sample: blood. The receptors were gathered from a woman in her thirties in good health. CDR3s include the opening cysteine and the closing phenylalanine or tryptophan. Fields, in order: CDR3 protein, CDR3 DNA, J gene, clone size, D gene, V gene. D genes are given only for firm matches. Size is stated for part of the rows, as once, few or many counts, or as a class when the clone is expanded.

CDR3aa: CASSLLTSGGNPYF
CDR3nt: TGTGCCAGCAGCTTATTGACTAGCGGAGGCAATCCGTATTTT
j_gene: TRBJ2-3
abundance: few
d_gene: TRBD2
v_gene: TRBV13

CDR3aa: CAWSEGTGDYEQYF
CDR3nt: TGTGCCTGGAGTGAGGGGACCGGGGACTACGAGCAGTACTTC
j_gene: TRBJ2-7
abundance: many
d_gene: NA
v_gene: TRBV30

CDR3aa: CSAAARGFSGRYEQYF
CDR3nt: TGCAGTGCAGCCGCGAGAGGGTTTAGCGGTCGCTACGAGCAGTACTTC
j_gene: TRBJ2-7
abundance: many
d_gene: NA
v_gene: TRBV20-1

CDR3aa: CATSIGHSTDTQYF
CDR3nt: TGTGCCACTTCAATAGGGCATAGCACAGATACGCAGTATTTT
j_gene: TRBJ2-3
abundance: NA
d_gene: NA
v_gene: TRBV27

CDR3aa: CATSDLHEDMQYF
CDR3nt: TGTGCCACCAGTGACCTTCACGAGGATATGCAGTATTTT
j_gene: TRBJ2-3
abundance: NA
d_gene: NA
v_gene: TRBV24-1

CDR3aa: CARQSRDRGNSPLHF
CDR3nt: TGTGCCAGACAGAGCCGGGACAGGGGAAATTCACCCCTCCACTTT
j_gene: TRBJ1-6
abundance: NA
d_gene: TRBD1
v_gene: TRBV14

CDR3aa: CASRPLAGSYNEQFF
CDR3nt: TGTGCCAGCAGGCCTCTAGCGGGGTCCTACAATGAGCAGTTCTTC
j_gene: TRBJ2-1
abundance: many
d_gene: TRBD2
v_gene: TRBV7-9

CDR3aa: CSASLAGGSDTQYF
CDR3nt: TGCAGTGCTAGCCTAGCGGGGGGATCAGATACGCAGTATTTT
j_gene: TRBJ2-3
abundance: few
d_gene: TRBD2
v_gene: TRBV20-1

CDR3aa: CRGQGGTEAFF
CDR3nt: TGCAGAGGACAGGGTGGAACTGAAGCTTTCTTT
j_gene: TRBJ1-1
abundance: few
d_gene: TRBD1
v_gene: TRBV29-1

CDR3aa: CSAPGSDEKRFF
CDR3nt: TGCAGTGCTCCGGGGTCGGATGAAAAACGGTTTTTT
j_gene: TRBJ1-4
abundance: NA
d_gene: NA
v_gene: TRBV20-1

CDR3aa: CASRKRGPTYERYF
CDR3nt: TGTGCCAGCCGTAAGCGGGGACCTACCTACGAGCGGTACTTC
j_gene: TRBJ2-7
abundance: NA
d_gene: TRBD2
v_gene: TRBV14

CDR3aa: CASSESRGRADTQYF
CDR3nt: TGCGCCAGCAGTGAGTCGAGGGGGAGGGCAGATACGCAGTATTTT
j_gene: TRBJ2-3
abundance: NA
d_gene: NA
v_gene: TRBV10-2

CDR3aa: CSARVGIAERYEQYF
CDR3nt: TGCAGTGCTAGAGTAGGGATAGCGGAGCGATACGAGCAGTACTTC
j_gene: TRBJ2-7
abundance: NA
d_gene: NA
v_gene: TRBV20-1

CDR3aa: CASKDFHEQFF
CDR3nt: TGCGCCAGCAAGGACTTCCACGAGCAGTTCTTC
j_gene: TRBJ2-1
abundance: few
d_gene: NA
v_gene: TRBV5-1

CDR3aa: CASSPLKIAEFETQYF
CDR3nt: TGTGCCAGCAGCCCGCTTAAGATAGCTGAGTTTGAGACCCAGTACTTC
j_gene: TRBJ2-5
abundance: many
d_gene: NA
v_gene: TRBV28

CDR3aa: CASSAAGGWSEKLFF
CDR3nt: TGTGCCAGCAGTGCAGCAGGGGGCTGGTCTGAAAAACTGTTTTTT
j_gene: TRBJ1-4
abundance: once
d_gene: TRBD1
v_gene: TRBV6-6

CDR3aa: CASSLSRDWEAFF
CDR3nt: TGCGCCAGCAGCTTGTCCAGGGACTGGGAAGCTTTCTTT
j_gene: TRBJ1-1
abundance: NA
d_gene: NA
v_gene: TRBV5-1

CDR3aa: CAASASGRAGETQYF
CDR3nt: TGTGCCGCCAGTGCATCTGGCAGGGCGGGGGAGACCCAGTACTTC
j_gene: TRBJ2-5
abundance: NA
d_gene: NA
v_gene: TRBV24-1

CDR3aa: CASSLVHGVEPLGETQYF
CDR3nt: TGCGCCAGCAGCTTGGTTCACGGGGTCGAGCCGCTCGGAGAGACCCAGTACTTC
j_gene: TRBJ2-5
abundance: NA
d_gene: NA
v_gene: TRBV5-1

CDR3aa: CASSSTGWGYGYTF
CDR3nt: TGTGCCAGCAGCTCGACAGGGTGGGGATATGGCTACACCTTC
j_gene: TRBJ1-2
abundance: NA
d_gene: TRBD1
v_gene: TRBV7-2

CDR3aa: CAISFGSGVGYEQYF
CDR3nt: TGTGCCATCAGCTTTGGGTCGGGAGTGGGCTACGAGCAGTACTTC
j_gene: TRBJ2-7
abundance: NA
d_gene: NA
v_gene: TRBV10-3

CDR3aa: CASRPTSRYEQYF
CDR3nt: TGTGCCAGCAGACCGACGTCTAGGTACGAGCAGTACTTC
j_gene: TRBJ2-7
abundance: many
d_gene: NA
v_gene: TRBV28

CDR3aa: CASSLRHGGQDTQYF
CDR3nt: TGTGCCAGCAGCTTACGTCATGGGGGGCAGGATACGCAGTATTTT
j_gene: TRBJ2-3
abundance: few
d_gene: NA
v_gene: TRBV7-2

CDR3aa: CSAVGENIQYF
CDR3nt: TGCAGTGCTGTGGGAGAAAACATTCAGTACTTC
j_gene: TRBJ2-4
abundance: NA
d_gene: NA
v_gene: TRBV20-1

CDR3aa: CASSVVPRDSSSNYGYTF
CDR3nt: TGTGCCAGCAGCGTAGTTCCTAGGGATTCCTCATCTAACTATGGCTACACCTTC
j_gene: TRBJ1-2
abundance: many
d_gene: NA
v_gene: TRBV9

CDR3aa: CASSYRGEGRTDTQYF
CDR3nt: TGTGCCAGCAGTTACCGGGGGGAGGGGCGCACAGATACGCAGTATTTT
j_gene: TRBJ2-3
abundance: few
d_gene: TRBD2
v_gene: TRBV6-6

CDR3aa: CASSFAGGPGSAQYF
CDR3nt: TGTGCCAGCAGCTTTGCGGGAGGGCCGGGCTCGGCCCAGTACTTC
j_gene: TRBJ2-5
abundance: once
d_gene: TRBD2
v_gene: TRBV7-2

CDR3aa: CAGTTGLAGYEQFF
CDR3nt: TGTGCCGGCACCACAGGACTAGCGGGCTATGAGCAGTTCTTC
j_gene: TRBJ2-1
abundance: NA
d_gene: TRBD2
v_gene: TRBV5-4

CDR3aa: CSATERGVSYEQYF
CDR3nt: TGCAGTGCTACCGAGCGGGGGGTCTCCTACGAGCAGTACTTC
j_gene: TRBJ2-7
abundance: many
d_gene: TRBD2
v_gene: TRBV20-1

CDR3aa: CASSLGPRGGGYMNTEAFF
CDR3nt: TGTGCCAGCAGCTTAGGCCCACGGGGAGGGGGATACATGAACACTGAAGCTTTCTTT
j_gene: TRBJ1-1
abundance: few
d_gene: NA
v_gene: TRBV7-9

CDR3aa: CASSVYHDANTEAFF
CDR3nt: TGTGCCAGCAGCGTATATCATGACGCGAACACTGAAGCTTTCTTT
j_gene: TRBJ1-1
abundance: many
d_gene: NA
v_gene: TRBV9

CDR3aa: CASSEFSKGRYEQYF
CDR3nt: TGTGCCAGCAGTGAATTCTCCAAGGGGCGCTACGAGCAGTACTTC
j_gene: TRBJ2-7
abundance: few
d_gene: NA
v_gene: TRBV6-1

CDR3aa: CASSQWGKQEETQYF
CDR3nt: TGTGCCAGCAGCCAGTGGGGAAAGCAGGAAGAGACCCAGTACTTC
j_gene: TRBJ2-5
abundance: few
d_gene: NA
v_gene: TRBV7-3

CDR3aa: CSVGRAMITEAFF
CDR3nt: TGCAGCGTTGGTCGGGCGATGATCACTGAAGCTTTCTTT
j_gene: TRBJ1-1
abundance: NA
d_gene: NA
v_gene: TRBV29-1

CDR3aa: CATKARANNQPQHF
CDR3nt: TGTGCCACCAAGGCCAGGGCGAACAATCAGCCCCAGCATTTT
j_gene: TRBJ1-5
abundance: NA
d_gene: NA
v_gene: TRBV15

CDR3aa: CSAIRDGLENEQFF
CDR3nt: TGCAGTGCTATCCGGGACGGGCTGGAGAATGAGCAGTTCTTC
j_gene: TRBJ2-1
abundance: few
d_gene: NA
v_gene: TRBV20-1

CDR3aa: CASSPDPGDNSPLHF
CDR3nt: TGTGCCAGCAGCCCGGACCCAGGGGATAATTCACCCCTCCACTTT
j_gene: TRBJ1-6
abundance: few
d_gene: NA
v_gene: TRBV5-4

CDR3aa: CATSDAGDGYTF
CDR3nt: TGTGCCACCAGTGACGCAGGGGATGGCTACACCTTC
j_gene: TRBJ1-2
abundance: many
d_gene: NA
v_gene: TRBV24-1

CDR3aa: CASSLGGGGSEKLFF
CDR3nt: TGTGCCAGCAGCCTTGGTGGAGGGGGCAGTGAAAAACTGTTTTTT
j_gene: TRBJ1-4
abundance: few
d_gene: TRBD1
v_gene: TRBV11-2

CDR3aa: CASSLARGPNEKLFF
CDR3nt: TGTGCCAGCAGCTTAGCCAGGGGCCCTAATGAAAAACTGTTTTTT
j_gene: TRBJ1-4
abundance: few
d_gene: NA
v_gene: TRBV7-6

CDR3aa: CASSRDYKIPTYEQYF
CDR3nt: TGTGCCAGCAGTCGGGACTACAAAATACCCACCTACGAGCAGTACTTC
j_gene: TRBJ2-7
abundance: few
d_gene: TRBD2
v_gene: TRBV6-2/TRBV6-3

CDR3aa: CSAPGQGGYEQYF
CDR3nt: TGCAGTGCTCCGGGACAGGGGGGGTACGAGCAGTACTTC
j_gene: TRBJ2-7
abundance: many
d_gene: TRBD1
v_gene: TRBV20-1

CDR3aa: CASSQGLGSGAYNEQFF
CDR3nt: TGTGCCAGCAGCCAAGGATTGGGTAGCGGAGCCTACAATGAGCAGTTCTTC
j_gene: TRBJ2-1
abundance: NA
d_gene: NA
v_gene: TRBV14

CDR3aa: CASRGGGGPQFF
CDR3nt: TGTGCCAGCAGGGGAGGTGGTGGGCCACAGTTCTTC
j_gene: TRBJ2-1
abundance: many
d_gene: NA
v_gene: TRBV3-1

CDR3aa: CASVSLGTTYEQYF
CDR3nt: TGTGCCAGCGTTAGTCTCGGGACAACCTACGAGCAGTACTTC
j_gene: TRBJ2-7
abundance: few
d_gene: NA
v_gene: TRBV28

CDR3aa: CASLAGNTGSGNTIYF
CDR3nt: TGTGCCAGTTTGGCAGGGAACACCGGCTCTGGAAACACCATATATTTT
j_gene: TRBJ1-3
abundance: NA
d_gene: NA
v_gene: TRBV19

CDR3aa: CATTQTREQYF
CDR3nt: TGTGCCACCACCCAAACACGGGAGCAGTACTTC
j_gene: TRBJ2-7
abundance: NA
d_gene: NA
v_gene: TRBV15

CDR3aa: CSASLRGLQETQYF
CDR3nt: TGCAGTGCTAGTCTGCGGGGACTCCAAGAGACCCAGTACTTC
j_gene: TRBJ2-5
abundance: few
d_gene: NA
v_gene: TRBV20-1

CDR3aa: CASSPRGGLGQGGANVLTF
CDR3nt: TGTGCCAGCAGCCCCCGCGGGGGGCTCGGACAGGGTGGGGCCAACGTCCTGACTTTC
j_gene: TRBJ2-6
abundance: few
d_gene: NA
v_gene: TRBV7-3

CDR3aa: CASSQAHSGTLDTQYF
CDR3nt: TGTGCCAGCAGCCAAGCTCACAGCGGGACCCTAGATACGCAGTATTTT
j_gene: TRBJ2-3
abundance: NA
d_gene: TRBD2
v_gene: TRBV4-2